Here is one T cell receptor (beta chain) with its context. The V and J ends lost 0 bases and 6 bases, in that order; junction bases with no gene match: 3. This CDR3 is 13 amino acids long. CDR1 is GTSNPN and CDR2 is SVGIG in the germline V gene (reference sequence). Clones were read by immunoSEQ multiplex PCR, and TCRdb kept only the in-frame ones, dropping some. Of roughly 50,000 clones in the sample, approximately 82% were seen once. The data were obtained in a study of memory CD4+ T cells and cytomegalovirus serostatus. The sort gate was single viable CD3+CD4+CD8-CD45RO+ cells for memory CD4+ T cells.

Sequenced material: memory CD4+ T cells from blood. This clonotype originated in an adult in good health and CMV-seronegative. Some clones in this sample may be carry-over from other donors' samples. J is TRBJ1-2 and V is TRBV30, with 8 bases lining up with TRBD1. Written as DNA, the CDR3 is TGTGCCTGGAGTGTAGTCAGGGGGCATGGCTACACCTTC. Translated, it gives CAWSVVRGHGYTF.